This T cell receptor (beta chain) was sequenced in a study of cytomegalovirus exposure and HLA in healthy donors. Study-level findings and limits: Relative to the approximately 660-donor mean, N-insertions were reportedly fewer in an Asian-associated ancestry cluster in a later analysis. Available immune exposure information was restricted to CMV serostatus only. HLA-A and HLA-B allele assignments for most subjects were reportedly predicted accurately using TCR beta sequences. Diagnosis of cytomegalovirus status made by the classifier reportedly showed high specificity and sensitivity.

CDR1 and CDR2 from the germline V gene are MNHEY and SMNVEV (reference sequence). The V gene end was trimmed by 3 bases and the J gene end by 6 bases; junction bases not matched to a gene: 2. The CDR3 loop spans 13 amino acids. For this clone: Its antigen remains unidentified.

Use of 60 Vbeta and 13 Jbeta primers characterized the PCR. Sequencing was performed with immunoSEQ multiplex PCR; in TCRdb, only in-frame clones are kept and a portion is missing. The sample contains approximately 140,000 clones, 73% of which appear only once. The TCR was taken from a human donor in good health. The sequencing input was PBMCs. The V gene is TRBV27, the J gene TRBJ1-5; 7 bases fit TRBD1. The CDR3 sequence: CASSFRGSQPQHF. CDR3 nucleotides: TGTGCCAGCAGTTTCAGGGGGAGTCAGCCCCAGCATTTT.